This T cell receptor (beta chain) was captured by sequencing in a study of technical replicates of blood from a few donors. This clone has a single count. Germline CDR1 and CDR2: LNHDA and SQIVND (reference sequence). V shed 5 bases and J 3 bases; nucleotides not matched to a gene: 9. The CDR3 has 16 residues. Clones were sequenced by immunoSEQ multiplex PCR, and TCRdb holds only the in-frame ones, with some missing. The sample carries about 97,000 clones, approximately 96% recorded once. This clonotype originated in a human donor in good health. The sequenced sample consisted of T cells isolated from PBMCs. The J gene is TRBJ2-4, the V gene TRBV19; 8 bases match TRBD1. The chain's CDR3 is CASSLGQGGYKNIQYF. The CDR3 DNA follows: TGTGCCAGTAGTTTAGGACAGGGCGGATACAAAAACATTCAGTACTTC.